A single sample is the source of the 20 T cell receptor beta chains below, sequenced in a study of regulatory T cells in long-lasting Graves disease. Time point denoted: newly diagnosed GD, antithyroid drugs for less than 3 months. PBMC-derived RNA was used for the TCR library. According to the study, TCR beta libraries were built with iRepertoire HTBI primers and CDR3-region Arm-PCR. TCRdb independently ran MiXCR on the multiplex PCR reads; one entry per CDR3 protein. Of some 330,000 distinct CDR3 sequences in the sample, approximately 10% were seen once. Separately, the same data were catalogued under a study of T cells in Graves' hyperthyroidism and ophthalmopathy.

The sample was peripheral blood mononuclear cells (PBMCs), taken at new diagnosis, from a patient treated with antithyroid drugs. The receptors here all came from a woman aged 18-30 years with Graves disease.

This clonotype was recorded a few times. The rearrangement joins TRBV7-8 to TRBJ1-5; D not certain. From germline, CDR1 is SGHVS and CDR2 FQNEAQ. The V end was cut by 5 bases, the J end by 9 bases, with 11 bases between. This CDR3 has 12 amino acids. CDR3 amino acids: CASSHPSGPQHF. CDR3 sequence (DNA): TGTGCCAGCAGCCACCCCTCGGGGCCCCAGCATTTT.

This clonotype showed up many times. The chain has TRBV29-1 and TRBJ1-1; TRBD1 might be the D (6 bases). Germline-derived CDR1 and CDR2 are SQVTM and ANQGSEA. The CDR3 is made up of 12 amino acids. Here the CDR3 reads CSSGQPNTEAFF. Written as DNA, the CDR3 is TGCAGTAGTGGACAGCCGAACACTGAAGCTTTCTTT.

The chain combines TRBV5-5 with TRBJ2-7; no clear D. The germline CDR1 and CDR2 sequences are SGHKS and YYEKEE (reference sequence). The CDR3 length is 16 residues. The germline V and J ends were trimmed by 7 bases and 0 bases, with 20 bases remaining between them. CDR3 coding DNA: TGTGCCAGCCCTAATAATGAAAAGTGGAACTCCTACGAGCAGTACGTC. Translation: CASPNNEKWNSYEQYV.

This clonotype was observed a handful of times. This sequence joins TRBV20-1 and TRBJ1-5; weak D call: TRBD1 (5 bases). The CDR3 is 12 residues long. Germline V gene lookup returns CDR1 DFQATT and CDR2 SNEGSKA (reference sequence). The germline V and J ends were trimmed by 6 bases and 5 bases, with 11 bases remaining between them. The DNA for the CDR3 is TGCAGTGCAGGTGACAGATATCAGCCCCAGCATTTT. Protein sequence: CSAGDRYQPQHF.

This chain joins TRBV18 and TRBJ1-1, with D possibly being TRBD1 (6 bases). The CDR3 consists of 15 residues. The germline gives CDR1 KGHSH, CDR2 LQKENI. V lost 2 bases, J lost 6 bases, and 16 bases lay in between. The CDR3 DNA is TGTGCCAGCTCACCATTCGGGGGGCCAGGGGCTGAAGCTTTCTTT. It encodes CASSPFGGPGAEAFF.

At least ten counts were recorded for this clonotype. The CDR3 DNA reads TGTGCCAGCAGCTTAGAGATTGGGAACACTGAAGCTTTCTTT. Its translation is CASSLEIGNTEAFF. This rearrangement joins TRBV7-2 to TRBJ1-1; D is ambiguous. V was trimmed by 1 base and J by 1 base, leaving 7 bases between them. Per the germline V gene, CDR1 is SGHTA and CDR2 is FQGNSA. The CDR3 consists of 14 residues.

On this clonotype: Possible read error: a much larger clone is one base away. This chain connects TRBV7-9 to TRBJ2-7, with 11 bases aligning to TRBD2. This CDR3 has 15 amino acids. Germline values: CDR1 SEHNR, CDR2 FQNEAQ (reference sequence). V lost 4 bases, J lost 0 bases, and 2 bases stayed unmatched. The CDR3 is CASSSSGRTSYEQYV. CDR3 sequence (DNA): TGTGCCAGCAGCTCTAGCGGGAGGACCTCCTACGAGCAGTACGTC.

The chain carries TRBV11-2 and TRBJ1-3; D gene ambiguous. Germline V gene sequence: CDR1 SGHAT, CDR2 FQNNGV. The CDR3 has 14 amino acids. Trimming cost V 3 bases and J 0 bases, with 6 bases left between them. In nucleotides, the CDR3 is TGTGCCAGCAGCTTGTGGGCCTCTGGAAACACCATATATTTT. It specifies CASSLWASGNTIYF.

This chain's CDR3 is CASSLTDQGFYAGYTF. CDR3 DNA sequence: TGTGCCAGCAGCCTCACAGACCAGGGATTTTACGCTGGCTACACCTTC. The J gene is TRBJ1-2, the V gene TRBV28; D is possibly TRBD1 (5 bases). This CDR3 region has 16 residues. Looked up from germline, CDR1 is MDHEN and CDR2 is SYDVKM. The V gene lost 6 bases and the J gene lost 7 bases, with 24 bases spanning the gap.

In this sample, this clonotype turned up many times. The chain carries TRBV6-1 and TRBJ2-1, with 9 bases identical to TRBD1. CDR1 and CDR2 from the germline V gene are MNHNS and SASEGT. The CDR3 has 15 amino acids. The V and J ends lost 5 bases and 5 bases, in that order; junction bases with no gene match: 7. The CDR3 spells CASSPAGTGNNEQFF. CDR3 coding DNA: TGTGCCAGCAGTCCCGCCGGGACAGGGAACAATGAGCAGTTCTTC.

This clonotype was recorded at least ten times. The V call is TRBV5-1, the J call TRBJ2-1; D gene ambiguous. This CDR3 spans 14 amino acids. The V gene's germline CDR1 is SGHRS and CDR2 YFSETQ. The ends were cut back, 4 bases at V and 7 bases at J, with 15 bases in the middle. The CDR3 reads CASSLSSVENEQFF. Here the CDR3 DNA reads TGCGCCAGCAGCCTGTCGAGTGTCGAGAATGAGCAGTTCTTC.

This clonotype showed up many times. J is TRBJ1-1 and V is TRBV20-1; D perhaps matches TRBD1 (6 bases). The CDR3 consists of 15 residues. CDR1 and CDR2 (germline): DFQATT, SNEGSKA (reference sequence). Trimming took off 3 bases at V and 8 bases at J, with 22 bases between the two ends. The CDR3 nucleotides are TGCAGTGCTAGTGACCTGCCCCCAGGGGATCTGGAAGCTTTCTTT. Its protein product is CSASDLPPGDLEAFF.

This rearrangement joins TRBV7-3 to TRBJ1-6; D is unresolved. The length of the CDR3 is 16 residues. Germline loops: CDR1 SGHTA, CDR2 FQGTGA. V lost 1 base and J 7 bases, leaving 14 bases between the germline ends. The CDR3 here is CASSLNPRDTNSPLHF. CDR3 in DNA: TGTGCCAGCAGCTTAAATCCGAGAGACACCAATTCACCCCTCCACTTT.

This clonotype has a count of ten or more. The chain links TRBV9 to TRBJ2-2; D possibly corresponds to TRBD1 (6 bases). Between the trimmed V and J ends, which lost 0 bases and 0 bases, there was a span of 9 bases. This CDR3 is 16 amino acids long. Germline values: CDR1 SGDLS, CDR2 YYNGEE. The CDR3 region is CASSVAGATNTGELFF. The CDR3 nucleotides are TGTGCCAGCAGCGTAGCAGGGGCGACGAACACCGGGGAGCTGTTTTTT.

This chain uses TRBV18 with TRBJ1-5; a weak D match, TRBD1 (6 bases). The CDR3 runs 17 residues. In germline, CDR1 is KGHSH, CDR2 LQKENI. The V gene lost 2 bases and the J gene lost 2 bases, with 16 bases spanning the gap. CDR3 nucleotides: TGTGCCAGCTCACCATGGGGGCCCGGCGGGGGCAATCAGCCCCAGCATTTT. Translated: CASSPWGPGGGNQPQHF.

Details on this clonotype: A much more abundant neighbour one base away suggests this may be a read error. The chain has TRBV7-2 and TRBJ2-3; D unclear. The V gene's germline CDR1 is SGHTA and CDR2 FQGNSA. Trimming cost V 6 bases and J 6 bases, with 13 bases left between them. The CDR3 is 13 amino acids. Here the CDR3 reads CASSRAKSDTQYF. Here the CDR3 DNA reads TGTGCCAGCAGTCGCGCTAAAAGTGATACGCAGTATTTT.

This clonotype was seen at least ten times. V gene TRBV28 combines with J gene TRBJ2-3, with unresolved D. The CDR3 has 10 amino acids. Germline CDR1 MDHEN, CDR2 SYDVKM. V shed 5 bases and J shed 9 bases, with 6 bases lying between them. The CDR3 loop is CASSDGTQYF. CDR3 nucleotides: TGTGCCAGCAGTGACGGGACGCAGTATTTT.

This clonotype was counted between two and nine times. This sequence joins TRBV30 and TRBJ2-1, with D possibly TRBD1 on 6 matching bases. Germline CDR1 GTSNPN, CDR2 SVGIG (reference sequence). The CDR3 is 11 amino acids. The V end lost 6 bases, the J end lost 7 bases, and 10 bases lay between the germline ends. CDR3 sequence reads: CACLQGNEQFF. In nucleotides, the CDR3 is TGTGCCTGTCTACAGGGTAATGAGCAGTTCTTC.

The chain carries TRBV12-3 or TRBV12-4 and TRBJ2-1; 10 nucleotides agree with TRBD1. J was trimmed by 1 base and V by 5 bases; bases with no gene match: 5. The CDR3 runs to 16 residues. CDR3 coding DNA: TGTGCCAGCAGTGGCTGGGACAGGGGTTCCTACAATGAGCAGTTCTTC. Protein product: CASSGWDRGSYNEQFF.

The rearrangement links TRBV30 to TRBJ2-2; D is unclear. V lost 4 bases to trimming and J lost 7 bases, with 13 bases between them. The CDR3 has 13 amino acids. In germline, CDR1 is GTSNPN, CDR2 SVGIG (reference sequence). In nucleotides, the CDR3 is TGTGCCTGGATCGGCCAGCTTGGCGGGGAGCTGTTTTTT. Protein product: CAWIGQLGGELFF. The full variable domain, in which reference TRBV30 and TRBJ2-2 provide the parts outside the CDR3, is SQTIHQWPATLVQPVGSPLSLECTVEGTSNPNLYWYRQAAGRGLQLLFYSVGIGQISSEVPQNLSASRPQDRQFILSSKKLLLSDSGFYLCAWIGQLGGELFFGEGSRLTVL.